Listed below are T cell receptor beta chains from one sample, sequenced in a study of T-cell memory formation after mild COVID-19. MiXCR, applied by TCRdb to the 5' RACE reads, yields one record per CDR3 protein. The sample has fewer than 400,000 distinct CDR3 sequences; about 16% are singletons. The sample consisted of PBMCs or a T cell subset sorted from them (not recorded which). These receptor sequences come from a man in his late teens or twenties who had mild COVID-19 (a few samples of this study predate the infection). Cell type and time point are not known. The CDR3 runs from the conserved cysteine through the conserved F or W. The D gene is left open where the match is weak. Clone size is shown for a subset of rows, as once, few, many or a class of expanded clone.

DNA: TGCGCCAGCAGGACTCAGACAGGGGAGTCGGAGACCCAGTACTTC
CDR3: CASRTQTGESETQYF
V: TRBV5-1
size: few
J: TRBJ2-5
D: TRBD1

DNA: TGTGCCAGCCGCCCCGGACTAGCGAAGGATGAGCAGTTCTTC
CDR3: CASRPGLAKDEQFF
V: TRBV6-5
size: -
J: TRBJ2-1
D: TRBD2

DNA: TGTGCCAGCAGGTCGACTAGCGGGGGCCGCAATGAGCAGTTCTTC
CDR3: CASRSTSGGRNEQFF
V: TRBV5-6
size: -
J: TRBJ2-1
D: TRBD2

DNA: TGTGCCAGCTCCAACCGGGGGACAGAGAATCAGCCCCAGCATTTT
CDR3: CASSNRGTENQPQHF
V: TRBV18
size: once
J: TRBJ1-5
D: TRBD1

DNA: TGCGCCAGCAGCGAGCCAGGGAGTCGAGAGACCCAGTACTTC
CDR3: CASSEPGSRETQYF
V: TRBV5-1
size: many
J: TRBJ2-5
D: -

DNA: TGTGCCAGCAGCTTACGGGACAAGTACGAGCAGTACTTC
CDR3: CASSLRDKYEQYF
V: TRBV7-8
size: few
J: TRBJ2-7
D: -

DNA: TGTGCCAGCAGCGACTACCTCACCACAGATACGCAGTATTTT
CDR3: CASSDYLTTDTQYF
V: TRBV7-9
size: -
J: TRBJ2-3
D: -

DNA: TGTGCCTGGGGACAGGGGTTTGAAGCTTTCTTT
CDR3: CAWGQGFEAFF
V: TRBV30
size: -
J: TRBJ1-1
D: TRBD1

DNA: TGTGCCAGCAGCTTAGACGCGGGGGCATACAATGAGCAGTTCTTC
CDR3: CASSLDAGAYNEQFF
V: TRBV7-8
size: -
J: TRBJ2-1
D: -

DNA: TGCGCCAGCAGCCAAGACAGGGACCAGTACTTC
CDR3: CASSQDRDQYF
V: TRBV5-1
size: few
J: TRBJ2-7
D: TRBD1

DNA: TGTGCCAGCGGAGAGAGAAGCATGGCCCAGTACTTC
CDR3: CASGERSMAQYF
V: TRBV2
size: few
J: TRBJ2-5
D: -

DNA: TGCGCCAGCAGCCAAGACAGGGGGAATGTCAATCAGCCCCAGCATTTT
CDR3: CASSQDRGNVNQPQHF
V: TRBV4-1
size: few
J: TRBJ1-5
D: TRBD1

DNA: TGCGCCAGCAGCCAATCGGGGACGAACACTGAAGCTTTCTTT
CDR3: CASSQSGTNTEAFF
V: TRBV4-3
size: -
J: TRBJ1-1
D: -

DNA: TGTGCCAGCAGCCAAGAGGATACGGGACTAGGCCCCCCAGAGACCCAGTACTTC
CDR3: CASSQEDTGLGPPETQYF
V: TRBV4-2
size: few
J: TRBJ2-5
D: TRBD2

DNA: TGTGCCAGCAGCCCCGGAGGAGTCGGCGGGGGGTACAATGAGCAGTTCTTC
CDR3: CASSPGGVGGGYNEQFF
V: TRBV9
size: large
J: TRBJ2-1
D: TRBD2

DNA: TGCAGTGCTACAAGAGTTCGGACTGAAGCTTTCTTT
CDR3: CSATRVRTEAFF
V: TRBV20-1
size: -
J: TRBJ1-1
D: -

DNA: TGTGCCAGCAGTTACTCGATATCTGCTAGGGGCAGCGAGCAGTACTTC
CDR3: CASSYSISARGSEQYF
V: TRBV6-5
size: few
J: TRBJ2-7
D: -

DNA: TGTGCCAGCAGCCCCACAGGGAACGAGCAGTACTTC
CDR3: CASSPTGNEQYF
V: TRBV13
size: many
J: TRBJ2-7
D: -

DNA: TGTGCCAGCAGCCCTCTCAGCGGGGGGGCCATAGATACGCAGTATTTT
CDR3: CASSPLSGGAIDTQYF
V: TRBV6-5
size: -
J: TRBJ2-3
D: TRBD2

DNA: TGTGCCAGCAGTGGGGAGCTCCCGAACACCGGGGAGCTGTTTTTT
CDR3: CASSGELPNTGELFF
V: TRBV6-1
size: few
J: TRBJ2-2
D: -

DNA: TGTGCCAGCAGCAACACCTATACGCAGTATTTT
CDR3: CASSNTYTQYF
V: TRBV7-9
size: few
J: TRBJ2-3
D: -

DNA: TGTGCCAGCAGCTTGCTTTTAACCCGAGATGAAGCTTTCTTT
CDR3: CASSLLLTRDEAFF
V: TRBV7-9
size: -
J: TRBJ1-1
D: -

DNA: TGTGCCAGCAGCTTTACCGGGACAGCTACGAATCAGCCCCAGCATTTT
CDR3: CASSFTGTATNQPQHF
V: TRBV7-2
size: -
J: TRBJ1-5
D: TRBD1

DNA: TGTGCCAGCAGTTTCGGGCTATCAGAGACCCAGTACTTC
CDR3: CASSFGLSETQYF
V: TRBV12-3/TRBV12-4
size: -
J: TRBJ2-5
D: -

DNA: TGTGCCACCAGCAGAGCTGCCTACAATGAGCAGTTCTTC
CDR3: CATSRAAYNEQFF
V: TRBV15
size: -
J: TRBJ2-1
D: -

DNA: TGCGCCAGCAGCCAAACTCCGGGACAGGGCGTCTATGGCTACACCTTC
CDR3: CASSQTPGQGVYGYTF
V: TRBV4-3
size: few
J: TRBJ1-2
D: TRBD1

DNA: TGTGCCAGCAGTGTGATGAGGGACACAGATACGCAGTATTTT
CDR3: CASSVMRDTDTQYF
V: TRBV6-6
size: -
J: TRBJ2-3
D: -

DNA: TGTGCCAGCAGTTACGGTTTCAGGGCAGGGGGATCCTACGAGCAGTACTTC
CDR3: CASSYGFRAGGSYEQYF
V: TRBV6-5
size: many
J: TRBJ2-7
D: TRBD1

DNA: TGTGCCAGCAGCCCCGAGACAGGGGGCGCGCCCGGCTACACCTTC
CDR3: CASSPETGGAPGYTF
V: TRBV7-9
size: -
J: TRBJ1-2
D: TRBD1

DNA: TGTGCCAGCAGCTCGGTGTCGGCGAACACTGAAGCTTTCTTT
CDR3: CASSSVSANTEAFF
V: TRBV7-9
size: -
J: TRBJ1-1
D: -

DNA: TGTGCCAGCGGCGAAGGCTCCTACGAGCAGTACTTC
CDR3: CASGEGSYEQYF
V: TRBV5-5
size: few
J: TRBJ2-7
D: -

DNA: TGTGCCACCTTTGGGCCGGACAGGGGAAGCGAGCAGTACTTC
CDR3: CATFGPDRGSEQYF
V: TRBV24-1
size: few
J: TRBJ2-7
D: TRBD1

DNA: TGCAGCGTTGCTTGGCTAGCGGGGGGAGGCGAGACCCAGTACTTC
CDR3: CSVAWLAGGGETQYF
V: TRBV29-1
size: -
J: TRBJ2-5
D: TRBD2

DNA: TGCGCCAGCAGCCCTACCGCGGCAGGTATTGAGACCCAGTACTTC
CDR3: CASSPTAAGIETQYF
V: TRBV5-1
size: -
J: TRBJ2-5
D: -

DNA: TGTGCCAGCAGTCCTACAGGGGTTAGAGGCAATCAGCCCCAGCATTTT
CDR3: CASSPTGVRGNQPQHF
V: TRBV27
size: -
J: TRBJ1-5
D: TRBD1

DNA: -
CDR3: CASSHVAGGSKFF
V: TRBV13
size: -
J: TRBJ2-1
D: -

DNA: TGTGCCTCAAAGGGGGGGACGTGCACAGATACGCAGTATTTT
CDR3: CASKGGTCTDTQYF
V: TRBV24-1
size: -
J: TRBJ2-3
D: -

DNA: TGCAGCGCGGGGGGGATGAGCGGGAGCAATGAGCAGTTCTTC
CDR3: CSAGGMSGSNEQFF
V: TRBV29-1
size: few
J: TRBJ2-1
D: TRBD2

DNA: TGCGCCAGCAGCTTGCAAGGACAGGTCCCCCAAGAGACCCAGTACTTC
CDR3: CASSLQGQVPQETQYF
V: TRBV5-1
size: few
J: TRBJ2-5
D: TRBD1

DNA: TGTGCCAGCAGCTTCACAGGGGTCGGCACAGATACGCAGTATTTT
CDR3: CASSFTGVGTDTQYF
V: TRBV12-3/TRBV12-4
size: -
J: TRBJ2-3
D: TRBD1

DNA: TGTGCCAGCAGCTTAAGTCGGATCCGGGTCTACGAGCAGTACTTC
CDR3: CASSLSRIRVYEQYF
V: TRBV7-8
size: few
J: TRBJ2-7
D: -

DNA: TGTGCCAGCAGCTCGTTAGCGGGTACGCAGTATTTT
CDR3: CASSSLAGTQYF
V: TRBV7-3
size: few
J: TRBJ2-3
D: TRBD2

DNA: TGTGCTAGTGGTTTGGACCAGGTCCACCCGGAGACCCAGTACTTC
CDR3: CASGLDQVHPETQYF
V: TRBV12-5
size: -
J: TRBJ2-5
D: -

DNA: TGTGCCAGCAGTGAGCAAGGAGGGCCCCAAGAGACCCAGTACTTC
CDR3: CASSEQGGPQETQYF
V: TRBV6-4
size: -
J: TRBJ2-5
D: -

DNA: TGCGCCAGCAGCCTCTGGGGCGGGGAAAGCTCCTACAATGAGCAGTTCTTC
CDR3: CASSLWGGESSYNEQFF
V: TRBV4-1
size: -
J: TRBJ2-1
D: -

DNA: TGTGCCAGCAGTTTCAGGGGGAGGCCTAACTATGGCTACACCTTC
CDR3: CASSFRGRPNYGYTF
V: TRBV28
size: few
J: TRBJ1-2
D: TRBD1

DNA: TGTGCCAGCACCCCCGGGGGAAGTCGGTACTATGGCTACACCTTC
CDR3: CASTPGGSRYYGYTF
V: TRBV12-3/TRBV12-4
size: -
J: TRBJ1-2
D: -

DNA: TGCAGTGCTAGAGATAGGAGACAGGGGTTCACCGGGGAGCTGTTTTTT
CDR3: CSARDRRQGFTGELFF
V: TRBV20-1
size: -
J: TRBJ2-2
D: TRBD1

DNA: TGTGCCAGCAGCTCCAGGGGTGGGTACACTGAAGCTTTCTTT
CDR3: CASSSRGGYTEAFF
V: TRBV7-2
size: few
J: TRBJ1-1
D: -

DNA: TGTGCCAGCAGTGACTCAGCCACCTCTAGCGGGGGCCTTAGATTT
CDR3: CASSDSATSSGGLRF
V: TRBV6-4
size: -
J: TRBJ2-3
D: TRBD2

DNA: TGTGCCAGTAGTATAGATCACGGCGACGTGGACACCGGGGAGCTGTTTTTT
CDR3: CASSIDHGDVDTGELFF
V: TRBV19
size: -
J: TRBJ2-2
D: -

DNA: TGTGCCAGCAGTGGGACAGGGTTGCAGCCCCAGCATTTT
CDR3: CASSGTGLQPQHF
V: TRBV6-2/TRBV6-3
size: -
J: TRBJ1-5
D: TRBD1

DNA: TGCGCCAGCAGCCAAAGGGGACAAAACACAGATACGCAGTATTTT
CDR3: CASSQRGQNTDTQYF
V: TRBV4-3
size: -
J: TRBJ2-3
D: -

DNA: TGTGCCAGCAGACCACCAGTAACCGGGACGAGGGCTTTCTTT
CDR3: CASRPPVTGTRAFF
V: TRBV6-2/TRBV6-3
size: -
J: TRBJ1-1
D: -

DNA: TGCGCCAGCAGCTCCGGGACAGGGGGTTTCTACGAGCAGTACTTC
CDR3: CASSSGTGGFYEQYF
V: TRBV5-1
size: few
J: TRBJ2-7
D: TRBD1